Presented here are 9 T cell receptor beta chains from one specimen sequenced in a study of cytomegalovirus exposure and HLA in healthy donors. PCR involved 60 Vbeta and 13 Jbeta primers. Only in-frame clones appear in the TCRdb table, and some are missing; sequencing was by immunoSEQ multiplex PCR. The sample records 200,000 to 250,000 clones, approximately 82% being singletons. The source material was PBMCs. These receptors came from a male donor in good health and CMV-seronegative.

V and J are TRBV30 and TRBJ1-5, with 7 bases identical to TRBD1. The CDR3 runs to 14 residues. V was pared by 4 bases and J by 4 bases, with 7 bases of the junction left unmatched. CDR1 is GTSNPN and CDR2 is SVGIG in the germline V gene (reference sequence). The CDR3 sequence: CAWTPGTDNQPQHF. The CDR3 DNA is TGTGCCTGGACTCCCGGGACAGATAATCAGCCCCAGCATTTT.

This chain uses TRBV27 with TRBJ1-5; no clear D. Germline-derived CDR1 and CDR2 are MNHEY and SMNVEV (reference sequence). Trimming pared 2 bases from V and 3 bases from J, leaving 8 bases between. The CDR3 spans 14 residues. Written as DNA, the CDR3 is TGTGCCAGCAGTTTAAATGGAGCCAATCAGCCCCAGCATTTT. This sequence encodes CASSLNGANQPQHF.

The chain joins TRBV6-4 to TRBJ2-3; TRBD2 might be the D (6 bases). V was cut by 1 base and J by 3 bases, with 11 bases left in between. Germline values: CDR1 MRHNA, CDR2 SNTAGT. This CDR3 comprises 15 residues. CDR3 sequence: CASSDYGGGTDTQYF. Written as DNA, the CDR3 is TGTGCCAGCAGTGACTACGGGGGTGGTACAGATACGCAGTATTTT.

DNA for the CDR3: TGTGCCAGCAGCTTAGGACAGGCCCGGGGCGATACGCAGTATTTT. This sequence encodes CASSLGQARGDTQYF. This sequence joins TRBV7-9 and TRBJ2-3; weak D call: TRBD1 (6 bases). The CDR3 has 15 residues. Germline-derived CDR1 and CDR2 are SEHNR and FQNEAQ (reference sequence). Trimming took off 1 base at V and 6 bases at J, with 14 bases between the two ends.

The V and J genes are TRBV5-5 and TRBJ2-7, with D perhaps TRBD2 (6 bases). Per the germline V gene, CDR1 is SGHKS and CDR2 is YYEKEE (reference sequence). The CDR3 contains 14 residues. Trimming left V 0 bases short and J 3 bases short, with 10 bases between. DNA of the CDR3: TGTGCCAGCAGCTTGGGAAGCGGGTTCTACGAGCAGTACTTC. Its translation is CASSLGSGFYEQYF.

The CDR3 protein is CASRAWAPPGEQYF. The CDR3 DNA sequence: TGTGCCTCGAGGGCCTGGGCGCCACCAGGCGAGCAGTACTTC. The rearrangement uses TRBV19 and TRBJ2-7, with D perhaps matching TRBD2 (5 bases). Trimming removed 11 bases from V and 6 bases from J, with 23 bases in between. The V gene's germline CDR1 is LNHDA and CDR2 SQIVND (reference sequence). The CDR3 length is 14 residues.

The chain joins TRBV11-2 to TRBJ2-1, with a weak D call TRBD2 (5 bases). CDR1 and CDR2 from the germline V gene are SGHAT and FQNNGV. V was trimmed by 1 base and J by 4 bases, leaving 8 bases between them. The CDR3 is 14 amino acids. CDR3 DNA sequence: TGTGCCAGCAGCTTAGGCGGGCCGTACAATGAGCAGTTCTTC. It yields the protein CASSLGGPYNEQFF.

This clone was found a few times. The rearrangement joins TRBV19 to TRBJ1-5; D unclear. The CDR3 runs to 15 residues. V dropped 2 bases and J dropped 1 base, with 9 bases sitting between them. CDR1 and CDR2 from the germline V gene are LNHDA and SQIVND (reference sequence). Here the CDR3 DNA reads TGTGCCAGTAGTATAACCAAACAGAGCAATCAGCCCCAGCATTTT. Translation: CASSITKQSNQPQHF.

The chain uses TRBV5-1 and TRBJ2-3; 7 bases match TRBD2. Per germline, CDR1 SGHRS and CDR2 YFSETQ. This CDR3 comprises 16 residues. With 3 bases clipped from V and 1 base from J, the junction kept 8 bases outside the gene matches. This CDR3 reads CASSSGGGLGTDTQYF. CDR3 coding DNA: TGCGCCAGCAGCTCGGGGGGAGGTTTGGGCACAGATACGCAGTATTTT.